This TCR beta chain was documented in a study of T cell responses to AZD1222 COVID-19 vaccine. Study-wide context: Second-dose timings of about 4 or about 12 weeks were pooled.

Generated by immunoSEQ multiplex PCR, the TCRdb table keeps only in-frame clones and is missing some. The data contain some 190,000 clones, roughly 88% of them singletons. Trimming cost V 2 bases and J 2 bases; bases outside gene matches: 3. The CDR3 is 14 amino acids. Per germline, CDR1 SEHNR and CDR2 FQNEAQ (reference sequence). Study outcomes and limitations: Vaccine-related CD4 TCRs covered spike, predominating at 160-218 and 743-854. Increases in Spike-specific TCR breadth and depth were seen after two AZD1222 doses.

Remarks on this clone: Its cognate antigen is unknown.

This clonotype originated in an adult in good health. The chain uses TRBV7-9 and TRBJ2-7; the match to TRBD1 covers 7 bases. The material sequenced was peripheral blood, taken on day 0 of AZD1222 vaccination. This chain's CDR3 is CASSLQGVPYEQYF. Here the CDR3 DNA reads TGTGCCAGCAGCTTACAGGGGGTCCCCTACGAGCAGTACTTC.